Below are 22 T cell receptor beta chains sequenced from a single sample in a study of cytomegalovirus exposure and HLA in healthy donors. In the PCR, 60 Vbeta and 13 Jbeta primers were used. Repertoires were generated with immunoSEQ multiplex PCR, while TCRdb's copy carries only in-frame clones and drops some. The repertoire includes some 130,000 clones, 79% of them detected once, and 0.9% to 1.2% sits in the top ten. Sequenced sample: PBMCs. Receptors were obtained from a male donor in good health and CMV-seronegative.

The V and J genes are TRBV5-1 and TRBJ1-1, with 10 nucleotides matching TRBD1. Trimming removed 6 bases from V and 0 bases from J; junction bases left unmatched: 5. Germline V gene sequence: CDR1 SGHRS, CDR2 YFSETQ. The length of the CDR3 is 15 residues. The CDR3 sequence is CASNPGQGMNTEAFF. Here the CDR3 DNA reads TGCGCCAGCAACCCGGGACAGGGGATGAACACTGAAGCTTTCTTT.

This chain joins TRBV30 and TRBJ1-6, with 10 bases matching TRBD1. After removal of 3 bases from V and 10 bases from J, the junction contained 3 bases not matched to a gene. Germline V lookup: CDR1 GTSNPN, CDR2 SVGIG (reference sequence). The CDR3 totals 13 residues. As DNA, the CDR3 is TGTGCCTGGAGCGGACAGGGGGAATCACCCCTCCACTTT. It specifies CAWSGQGESPLHF.

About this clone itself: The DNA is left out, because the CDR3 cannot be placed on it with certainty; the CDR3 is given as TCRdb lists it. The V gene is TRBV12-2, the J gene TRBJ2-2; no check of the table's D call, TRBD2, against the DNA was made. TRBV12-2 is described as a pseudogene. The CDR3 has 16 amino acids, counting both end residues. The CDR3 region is CASRLVGGGNTGELFF.

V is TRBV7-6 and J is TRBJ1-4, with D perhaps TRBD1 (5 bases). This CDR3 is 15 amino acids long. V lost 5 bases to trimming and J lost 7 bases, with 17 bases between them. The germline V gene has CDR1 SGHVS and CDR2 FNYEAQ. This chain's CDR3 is CASSPNSGYGEKLFF. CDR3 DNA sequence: TGTGCCAGCAGCCCTAACTCAGGGTATGGTGAAAAACTGTTTTTT.

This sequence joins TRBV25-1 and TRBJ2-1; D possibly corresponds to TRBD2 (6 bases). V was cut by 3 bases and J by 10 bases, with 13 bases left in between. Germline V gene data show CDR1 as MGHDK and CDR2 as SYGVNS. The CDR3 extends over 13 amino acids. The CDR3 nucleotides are TGTGCCAGCAGTGAGAGGAGGGCAGGGGAGCAGTTCTTC. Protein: CASSERRAGEQFF. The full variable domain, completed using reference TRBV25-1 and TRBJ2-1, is EADIYQTPRYLVIGTGKKITLECSQTMGHDKMYWYQQDPGMELHLIHYSYGVNSTEKGDLSSESTVSRIRTEHFPLTLESARPSHTSQYLCASSERRAGEQFFGPGTRLTVL.

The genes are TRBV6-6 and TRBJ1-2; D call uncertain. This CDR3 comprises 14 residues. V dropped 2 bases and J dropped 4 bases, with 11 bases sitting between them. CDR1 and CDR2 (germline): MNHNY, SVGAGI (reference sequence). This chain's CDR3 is CASSYGSRSYGYTF. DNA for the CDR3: TGTGCCAGCAGTTACGGGAGTAGGAGCTATGGCTACACCTTC.

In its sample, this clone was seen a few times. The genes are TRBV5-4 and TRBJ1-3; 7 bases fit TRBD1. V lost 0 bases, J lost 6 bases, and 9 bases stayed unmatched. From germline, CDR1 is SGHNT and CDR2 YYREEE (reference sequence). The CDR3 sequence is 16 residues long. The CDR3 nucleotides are TGTGCCAGCAGCTTGGCCTGGGGACAGTTGGCAAACACCATATATTTT. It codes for CASSLAWGQLANTIYF. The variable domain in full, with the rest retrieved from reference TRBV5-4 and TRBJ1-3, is ETGVTQSPTHLIKTRGQQVTLRCSSQSGHNTVSWYQQALGQGPQFIFQYYREEENGRGNFPPRFSGLQFPNYSSELNVNALELDDSALYLCASSLAWGQLANTIYFGEGSWLTVV.

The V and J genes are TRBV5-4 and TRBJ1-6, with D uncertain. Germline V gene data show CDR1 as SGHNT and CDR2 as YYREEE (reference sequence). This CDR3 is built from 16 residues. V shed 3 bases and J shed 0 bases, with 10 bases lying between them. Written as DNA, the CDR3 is TGTGCCAGCAGCTGGAGGGAAAGCTCCTATAATTCACCCCTCCACTTT. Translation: CASSWRESSYNSPLHF.

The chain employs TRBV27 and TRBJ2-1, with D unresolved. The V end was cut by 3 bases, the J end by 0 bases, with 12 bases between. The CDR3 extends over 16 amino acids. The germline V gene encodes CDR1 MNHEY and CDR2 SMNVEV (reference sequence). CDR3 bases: TGTGCCAGCAGTTTTGTTCCGGGTCCCTCCTACAATGAGCAGTTCTTC. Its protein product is CASSFVPGPSYNEQFF.

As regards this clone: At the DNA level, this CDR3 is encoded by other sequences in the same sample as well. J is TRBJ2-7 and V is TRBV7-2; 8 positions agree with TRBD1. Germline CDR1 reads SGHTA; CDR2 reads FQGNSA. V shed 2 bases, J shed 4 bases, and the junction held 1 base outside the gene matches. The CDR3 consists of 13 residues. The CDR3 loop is CASSLRQGYEQYF. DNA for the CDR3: TGTGCCAGCAGCTTAAGACAGGGGTACGAGCAGTACTTC.

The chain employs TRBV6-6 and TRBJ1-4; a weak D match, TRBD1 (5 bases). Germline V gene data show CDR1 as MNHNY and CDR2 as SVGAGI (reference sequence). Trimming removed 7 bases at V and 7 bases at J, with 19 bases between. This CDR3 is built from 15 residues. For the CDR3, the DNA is TGTGCCAGCACCCCTGGCAGGGTCGAATCTGAAAAACTGTTTTTT. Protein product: CASTPGRVESEKLFF.

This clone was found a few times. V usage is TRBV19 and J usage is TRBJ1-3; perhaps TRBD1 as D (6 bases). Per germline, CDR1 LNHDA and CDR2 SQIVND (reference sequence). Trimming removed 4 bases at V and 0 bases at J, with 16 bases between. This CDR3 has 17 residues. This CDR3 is CASSTRQVLYSGNTIYF. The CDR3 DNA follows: TGTGCCAGTAGTACCCGACAGGTCCTGTACTCTGGAAACACCATATATTTT.

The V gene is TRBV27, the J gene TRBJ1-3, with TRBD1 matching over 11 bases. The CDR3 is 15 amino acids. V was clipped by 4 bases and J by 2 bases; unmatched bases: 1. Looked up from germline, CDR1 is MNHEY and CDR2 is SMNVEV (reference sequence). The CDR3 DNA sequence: TGTGCCAGCAGTTGGACAGGGGGCGCTGGAAACACCATATATTTT. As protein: CASSWTGGAGNTIYF.

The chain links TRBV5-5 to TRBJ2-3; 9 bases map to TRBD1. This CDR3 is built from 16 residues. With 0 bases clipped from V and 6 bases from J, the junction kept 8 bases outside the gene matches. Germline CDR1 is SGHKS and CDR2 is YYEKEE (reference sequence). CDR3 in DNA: TGTGCCAGCAGCTTGGCCGCCGGACAGGGGTGGGATACGCAGTATTTT. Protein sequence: CASSLAAGQGWDTQYF.

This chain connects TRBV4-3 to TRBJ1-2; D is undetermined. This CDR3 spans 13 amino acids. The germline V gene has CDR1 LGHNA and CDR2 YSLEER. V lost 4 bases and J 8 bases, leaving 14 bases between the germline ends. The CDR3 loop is CASSLEGGRGYTF. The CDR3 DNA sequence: TGCGCCAGCAGCCTAGAGGGAGGGCGAGGCTACACCTTC.

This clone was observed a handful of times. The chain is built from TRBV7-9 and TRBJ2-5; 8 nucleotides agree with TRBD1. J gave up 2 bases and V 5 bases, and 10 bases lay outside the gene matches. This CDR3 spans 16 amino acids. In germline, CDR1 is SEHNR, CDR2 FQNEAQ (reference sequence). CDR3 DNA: TGTGCCAGCAGCGCCCAACAGGGGGGACGGCAAGAGACCCAGTACTTC. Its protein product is CASSAQQGGRQETQYF.

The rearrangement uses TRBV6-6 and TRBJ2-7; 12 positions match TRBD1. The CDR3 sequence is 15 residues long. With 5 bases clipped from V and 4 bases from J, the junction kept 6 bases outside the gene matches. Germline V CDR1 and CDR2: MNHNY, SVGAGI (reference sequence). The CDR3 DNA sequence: TGTGCCAGCAGTGTGGGACAGGGGGCCGATTACGAGCAGTACTTC. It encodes CASSVGQGADYEQYF.

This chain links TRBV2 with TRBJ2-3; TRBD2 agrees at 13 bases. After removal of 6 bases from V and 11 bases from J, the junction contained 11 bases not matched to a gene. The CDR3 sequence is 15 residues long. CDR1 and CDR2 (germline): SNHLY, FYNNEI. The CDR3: CASRGTSGGAREQYF. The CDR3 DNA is TGTGCCAGCAGGGGAACTAGCGGGGGGGCTCGGGAGCAGTATTTT.

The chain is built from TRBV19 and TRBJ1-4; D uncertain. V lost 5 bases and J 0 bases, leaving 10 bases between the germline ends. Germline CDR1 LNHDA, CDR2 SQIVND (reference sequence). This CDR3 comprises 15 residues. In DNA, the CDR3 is TGTGCCAGTAGTGGCCGGGTCTCAACTAATGAAAAACTGTTTTTT. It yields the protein CASSGRVSTNEKLFF.

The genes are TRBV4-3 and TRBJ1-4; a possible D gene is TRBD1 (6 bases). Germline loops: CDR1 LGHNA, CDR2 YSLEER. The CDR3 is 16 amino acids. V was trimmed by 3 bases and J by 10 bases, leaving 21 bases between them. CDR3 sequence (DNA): TGCGCCAGCAGCCAGGGGGCCCGGGGGGGAGGGGTAAAACTGTTTTTT. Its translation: CASSQGARGGGVKLFF.

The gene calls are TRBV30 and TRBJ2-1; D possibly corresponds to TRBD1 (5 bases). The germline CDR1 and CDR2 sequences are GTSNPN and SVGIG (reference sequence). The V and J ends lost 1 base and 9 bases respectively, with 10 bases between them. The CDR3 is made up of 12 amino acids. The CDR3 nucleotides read TGTGCCTGGAGTGGTCAGGGATTTGAGCAGTTCTTC. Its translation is CAWSGQGFEQFF.

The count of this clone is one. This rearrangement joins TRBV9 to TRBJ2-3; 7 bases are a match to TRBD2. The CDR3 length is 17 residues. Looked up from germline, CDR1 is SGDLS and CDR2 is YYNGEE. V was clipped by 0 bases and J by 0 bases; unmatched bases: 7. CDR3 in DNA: TGTGCCAGCAGCGTAGGATGGCTAGCGGAAAGCACAGATACGCAGTATTTT. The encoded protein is CASSVGWLAESTDTQYF.